These 30 T cell receptor beta chains were all obtained from the same sample, sequenced in a study of long-term antiretroviral therapy in people with HIV. With survey level as its setting, the immunoSEQ assay was v3.0. Clones were read by immunoSEQ multiplex PCR, and TCRdb kept only the in-frame ones, dropping some. The repertoire holds about 48,000 clones, about 86% seen once, with approximately 3% in the top ten. The sequencing used unsorted PBMCs, collected 0.8 years after starting antiretroviral therapy. The receptors stem from a woman younger than 35 with HIV.

The V and J genes are TRBV4-3 and TRBJ2-1, with 14 bases fitting TRBD2. The ends lost 7 bases at V and 1 base at J; junction bases unmatched: 3. The CDR3 totals 16 residues. CDR1 is LGHNA and CDR2 is YSLEER in the germline V gene. The CDR3 is CASTRLAGGSYNEQFF. The CDR3 DNA sequence: TGCGCCAGCACCCGACTAGCGGGAGGGTCCTACAATGAGCAGTTCTTC.

The chain has TRBV9 and TRBJ2-1, with D perhaps TRBD1 (6 bases). V lost 4 bases to trimming and J lost 3 bases, with 14 bases between them. Germline CDR1 is SGDLS and CDR2 is YYNGEE. The CDR3 sequence is 15 residues long. The CDR3 DNA reads TGTGCCAGCAGCTTAGAGGACAGAGGCTACAATGAGCAGTTCTTC. It yields the protein CASSLEDRGYNEQFF.

The V and J genes are TRBV5-6 and TRBJ2-2; TRBD2 is a possible D gene (7 bases). Germline lookup yields CDR1 SGHDT and CDR2 YYEEEE. V was cut by 4 bases and J by 4 bases, with 17 bases left in between. The CDR3 totals 16 residues. The CDR3 sequence: CASSPLGAGVTGELFF. DNA for the CDR3: TGTGCCAGCAGCCCCTTGGGGGCGGGAGTCACCGGGGAGCTGTTTTTT.

The chain links TRBV6-6 to TRBJ1-5, with a possible D match to TRBD1 (6 bases). Germline CDR1 is MNHNY and CDR2 is SVGAGI (reference sequence). The CDR3 totals 15 residues. V was cut by 7 bases and J by 3 bases, with 16 bases left in between. CDR3 protein: CASNNPGQPNQPQHF. CDR3 bases: TGTGCCAGCAACAACCCCGGACAGCCCAATCAGCCCCAGCATTTT.

This clone occurred a few times. The chain carries TRBV5-4 and TRBJ2-3, with D possibly being TRBD2 (6 bases). CDR1 and CDR2 from the germline V gene are SGHNT and YYREEE (reference sequence). The CDR3 loop spans 13 amino acids. The germline V and J ends were trimmed by 4 bases and 9 bases, with 15 bases remaining between them. CDR3 DNA sequence: TGTGCCAGCAGCCCCCCTAACCGGGGGACGCAGTATTTT. Its translation: CASSPPNRGTQYF.

The chain has TRBV15 and TRBJ2-5; D gene ambiguous. The CDR3 has 13 amino acids. The germline gives CDR1 LNHNV, CDR2 YYDKDF (reference sequence). The germline V and J ends were trimmed by 9 bases and 2 bases, with 13 bases remaining between them. CDR3 in amino acids: CATQAGYQETQYF. The CDR3 DNA sequence: TGTGCCACACAAGCCGGGTATCAAGAGACCCAGTACTTC.

This chain connects TRBV7-2 to TRBJ2-7; TRBD1 agrees at 11 bases. This CDR3 contains 14 residues. Germline CDR1 reads SGHTA; CDR2 reads FQGNSA. V lost 5 bases to trimming and J lost 7 bases; unmatched junction nucleotides: 7. The CDR3 DNA follows: TGTGCCAGCAGCCCGGACAGGGGGCTACAAGAGCAGTACTTC. Protein product: CASSPDRGLQEQYF.

This chain connects TRBV15 to TRBJ1-1; no definite D call. V lost 7 bases and J lost 1, with 13 bases in between. The CDR3 length is 14 residues. Germline V gene lookup returns CDR1 LNHNV and CDR2 YYDKDF (reference sequence). The CDR3 bases are TGTGCCACCACCCAGGCGAGGGCGAACACTGAAGCTTTCTTT. Translating gives CATTQARANTEAFF.

This clone was seen a single time. The rearrangement joins TRBV11-3 to TRBJ2-2, with TRBD2 matching 10 bases. Trimming removed 3 bases from V and 4 bases from J; junction bases left unmatched: 2. In germline, CDR1 is SGHNT, CDR2 YENEEA. This CDR3 is 15 amino acids long. The CDR3 spells CASSFRTSGTGELFF. Here the CDR3 DNA reads TGTGCCAGCAGCTTCAGGACTAGCGGCACCGGGGAGCTGTTTTTT.

The chain carries TRBV4-1 and TRBJ2-3, with D possibly TRBD2 on 6 matching bases. The CDR3 has 15 residues. The V and J ends lost 4 bases and 1 base respectively, with 12 bases between them. Germline assignment: CDR1 MGHRA and CDR2 YSYEKL. The CDR3 spells CASSLSEGGTDTQYF. CDR3 bases: TGCGCCAGCAGCCTCTCGGAGGGCGGCACAGATACGCAGTATTTT.

The rearrangement joins TRBV28 to TRBJ2-7; 13 positions agree with TRBD2. This CDR3 comprises 14 residues. In germline, CDR1 is MDHEN, CDR2 SYDVKM. V trimming: 7 bases; J trimming: 4 bases; junction bases outside the gene matches: 4. CDR3 DNA sequence: TGTGCCAGCATCGGACTAGCGGGAGTGTACGAGCAGTACTTC. It translates to CASIGLAGVYEQYF.

The J gene is TRBJ2-6, the V gene TRBV12-5; D call uncertain. From germline, CDR1 is LGHNT and CDR2 FRNRAP. Between the trimmed V and J ends, which lost 5 bases and 0 bases, there was a span of 2 bases. This CDR3 is built from 13 residues. The CDR3, as DNA: TGTGCTAGTGGTGCCTCTGGGGCCAACGTCCTGACTTTC. It codes for CASGASGANVLTF.

This sequence joins TRBV5-4 and TRBJ2-4; D may be TRBD1 or TRBD2 (5 bases each). The CDR3 covers 17 residues. CDR1 is SGHNT and CDR2 is YYREEE in the germline V gene (reference sequence). The germline V and J ends were trimmed by 5 bases and 2 bases, with 20 bases remaining between them. The CDR3: CASRSGIVQGPKNIQYF. In DNA, the CDR3 is TGTGCCAGCAGATCCGGGATCGTCCAGGGTCCCAAAAACATTCAGTACTTC.

The J gene is TRBJ2-1, the V gene TRBV5-1, with TRBD1 as a possible D gene (7 bases). The CDR3 is 16 amino acids. The germline V gene has CDR1 SGHRS and CDR2 YFSETQ. The germline V and J ends were trimmed by 0 bases and 1 base, with 11 bases remaining between them. The CDR3 here is CASSLETGTSYNEQFF. CDR3 bases: TGCGCCAGCAGCTTGGAGACAGGGACTTCCTACAATGAGCAGTTCTTC.

The chain links TRBV5-1 to TRBJ2-1; TRBD2 matches at 10 bases. Germline CDR1 and CDR2: SGHRS and YFSETQ. CDR3 length: 16 amino acids. V trimming: 7 bases; J trimming: 8 bases; junction bases outside the gene matches: 15. The CDR3 reads CASSSVGLAGVDEQFF. CDR3 sequence (DNA): TGCGCCAGCTCGTCGGTAGGGCTAGCGGGAGTGGATGAGCAGTTCTTC. Together with reference TRBV5-1 and TRBJ2-1, the CDR3 gives the full variable domain: KAGVTQTPRYLIKTRGQQVTLSCSPISGHRSVSWYQQTPGQGLQFLFEYFSETQRNKGNFPGRFSGRQFSNSRSEMNVSTLELGDSALYLCASSSVGLAGVDEQFFGPGTRLTVL.

This rearrangement joins TRBV7-2 to TRBJ2-5, with D hard to call. Trimming removed 1 base at V and 2 bases at J, with 11 bases between. This CDR3 region has 15 residues. Germline loops: CDR1 SGHTA, CDR2 FQGNSA. The chain's CDR3 is CASSLVLNSQETQYF. CDR3 DNA: TGTGCCAGCAGCTTAGTCCTCAACAGTCAAGAGACCCAGTACTTC.

The V call is TRBV4-3, the J call TRBJ2-5; D is unresolved. V lost 0 bases to trimming and J lost 2 bases, with 10 bases between them. The germline CDR1 and CDR2 sequences are LGHNA and YSLEER. This CDR3 is 15 amino acids long. This CDR3 is CASSQDRAFQETQYF. Here the CDR3 DNA reads TGCGCCAGCAGCCAAGATAGAGCGTTTCAAGAGACCCAGTACTTC.

The table lists this clone with a count of one. The rearrangement uses TRBV11-1 and TRBJ2-7, with D unresolved. V was trimmed by 4 bases and J by 1 base, leaving 14 bases between them. Germline V gene lookup returns CDR1 SGHAT and CDR2 FQDESV (reference sequence). This CDR3 contains 15 residues. CDR3 in amino acids: CASSSPSGGSYEQYF. The CDR3 coding sequence is TGTGCCAGCAGCTCCCCCTCGGGCGGATCCTACGAGCAGTACTTC.

The chain links TRBV5-6 to TRBJ1-5; D possibly corresponds to TRBD1 (5 bases). CDR1 is SGHDT, CDR2 YYEEEE, per germline. This CDR3 region has 18 residues. V was clipped by 4 bases and J by 5 bases, with 25 bases between them. The CDR3 loop reads CASSLIKDILTGHQPQHF. CDR3 bases: TGTGCCAGCAGCCTAATTAAGGACATCTTGACGGGGCATCAGCCCCAGCATTTT.

The CDR3 DNA is TGTGCCAGCAGTGGGGGAGTAGAATCTGGGGCCAACGTCCTGACTTTC. Encoded protein: CASSGGVESGANVLTF. The V and J genes are TRBV28 and TRBJ2-6; the D gene could be TRBD1 or TRBD2 (5 bases each). The germline V gene encodes CDR1 MDHEN and CDR2 SYDVKM. The CDR3 has 16 amino acids. Trimming left V 5 bases short and J 1 base short, with 12 bases between.

The rearrangement joins TRBV7-9 to TRBJ2-1; D gene uncertain. The CDR3 totals 15 residues. Trimming took off 7 bases at V and 0 bases at J, with 13 bases between the two ends. Germline V lookup: CDR1 SEHNR, CDR2 FQNEAQ (reference sequence). The CDR3 coding sequence is TGTGCCAGCACCCCCCCTCCTAGCTCCTACAATGAGCAGTTCTTC. Translated, it gives CASTPPPSSYNEQFF.

The CDR3 loop reads CASSFRDREETQYF. The CDR3 DNA is TGCGCCAGCAGCTTTCGGGACAGGGAAGAGACCCAGTACTTC. The rearrangement joins TRBV5-1 to TRBJ2-5, with 9 bases aligning to TRBD1. Germline CDR1 reads SGHRS; CDR2 reads YFSETQ. Trimming removed 2 bases from V and 3 bases from J; junction bases left unmatched: 2. The CDR3 runs 14 residues.

The chain carries TRBV5-6 and TRBJ2-1, with 8 bases lining up with TRBD1. Losses at the gene ends were 0 bases for V and 7 bases for J; bases not matched to a gene: 9. The CDR3 runs 16 residues. In germline, CDR1 is SGHDT, CDR2 YYEEEE. The CDR3 bases are TGTGCCAGCAGCTTGGCCAGTCAGGGGGCTCGGAATGAGCAGTTCTTC. As protein: CASSLASQGARNEQFF.

This clone was counted once. The chain recombines TRBV28 with TRBJ2-5; 8 bases map to TRBD2. Trimming cost V 6 bases and J 1 base; bases outside gene matches: 19. Germline loops: CDR1 MDHEN, CDR2 SYDVKM. The CDR3 spans 19 residues. CDR3 residues: CASRTRAGVFGSVQETQYF. Written as DNA, the CDR3 is TGTGCCAGCAGAACCCGAGCGGGAGTGTTTGGGTCGGTCCAAGAGACCCAGTACTTC.

The V gene is TRBV13, the J gene TRBJ1-5; D unresolved. The V end was cut by 0 bases, the J end by 2 bases, with 17 bases between. The germline V gene encodes CDR1 PRHDT and CDR2 FYEKMQ (reference sequence). This CDR3 has 18 amino acids. Here the CDR3 reads CASSLGLSGLFRNQPQHF. The CDR3 coding sequence is TGTGCCAGCAGCTTAGGCCTAAGTGGGTTATTCCGCAATCAGCCCCAGCATTTT. Variable domain in full (rest from reference TRBV13 and TRBJ1-5): AAGVIQSPRHLIKEKRETATLKCYPIPRHDTVYWYQQGPGQDPQFLISFYEKMQSDKGSIPDRFSAQQFSDYHSELNMSSLELGDSALYFCASSLGLSGLFRNQPQHFGDGTRLSIL.

V is TRBV10-3 and J is TRBJ2-7; perhaps TRBD1 as D (6 bases). The V gene lost 2 bases and the J gene lost 2 bases, with 16 bases spanning the gap. From germline, CDR1 is ENHRY and CDR2 SYGVKD. The CDR3 loop spans 16 amino acids. CDR3 coding DNA: TGTGCCATCAGTGAGAGAGTGGGGGCCCCTCCCTACGAGCAGTACTTC. Its protein product is CAISERVGAPPYEQYF.

This chain links TRBV5-6 with TRBJ1-2, with D unclear. Germline V gene data show CDR1 as SGHDT and CDR2 as YYEEEE. Trimming took off 2 bases at V and 0 bases at J, with 11 bases between the two ends. The CDR3 loop spans 15 amino acids. For the CDR3, the DNA is TGTGCCAGCAGCTTTGATAGGAGATCTAACTATGGCTACACCTTC. Amino acids: CASSFDRRSNYGYTF.

The gene calls are TRBV6-4 and TRBJ2-5, with D unresolved. CDR1 is MRHNA, CDR2 SNTAGT, per germline. The CDR3 has 13 amino acids. V was shortened by 6 bases and J by 7 bases, with 15 bases between the two germline ends. In nucleotides, the CDR3 is TGTGCCAGCAGCGAAGCAAGCGCAGGGACCCAGTACTTC. This encodes CASSEASAGTQYF.

The chain is built from TRBV19 and TRBJ2-1, with unresolved D. Germline V CDR1 and CDR2: LNHDA, SQIVND (reference sequence). The CDR3 sequence is 14 residues long. Trimming took off 5 bases at V and 5 bases at J, with 13 bases between the two ends. CDR3 protein: CASSSLRRNNEQFF. CDR3 DNA: TGTGCCAGTAGTTCCCTTAGAAGAAACAATGAGCAGTTCTTC.

This clone has only one observation. The J gene is TRBJ2-5, the V gene TRBV6-6; D call uncertain. Trimming shortened V by 2 bases and J by 1 base, and 14 bases separated the two germline ends. The CDR3 totals 16 residues. CDR1 is MNHNY and CDR2 is SVGAGI in the germline V gene (reference sequence). DNA for the CDR3: TGTGCCAGCAGTTACGCCCCTGACGGTAGCCAAGAGACCCAGTACTTC. Protein product: CASSYAPDGSQETQYF.